This T cell receptor beta chain is drawn from a study of blood T cell repertoires in COVID-19. Study details: Acute and convalescent COVID-19 specimens originated in the United States, Italy and Spain. Nucleic acid was either cDNA or gDNA, and it came from T cells, B-cell-depleted T cells, or PBMCs.

Repertoires were generated with immunoSEQ multiplex PCR, while TCRdb's copy carries only in-frame clones and drops some. The data show roughly 200,000 clones, around 90% seen once. The clonotype comes from a man in his fifties or sixties with acute or convalescent COVID-19. Sequencing used peripheral blood.

CDR3 nucleotides: TGTGCCAGCAGCCCCCGGACAGCCACAGATACGCAGTATTTT. Its translation: CASSPRTATDTQYF. The chain uses TRBV7-2 and TRBJ2-3; D is possibly TRBD1 (6 bases). Deletions cut 5 bases from V and 2 bases from J, with 11 bases between. There are 14 residues in the CDR3. The germline CDR1 and CDR2 sequences are SGHTA and FQGNSA.